This TCR beta chain stems from a study of tumor-infiltrating lymphocytes in primary liver carcinoma. Study-level information: All patients, whether men or women, fell within 30 to 69 years of age. Roughly 3.5 to 7.5 million productive TCRbeta reads came from each sample, comparable across tissue types.

A primer in the constant region served to generate TCR beta cDNA from 450 to 600 ng of total RNA. Generation of the TCR beta libraries relied on three nested multiplex PCR rounds using slightly modified ARM-PCR. With TRBV1-TRBV30 forward primers and a C-beta reverse primer, the first two PCR rounds were run for around 10 cycles each. TCRdb reprocessed the multiplex PCR reads via MiXCR and lists one record per CDR3 protein. The sample carries approximately 330,000 distinct CDR3 sequences, almost 65% recorded once. Blood RNA came from unsorted whole blood; germline DNA was also extracted. About 4.1 milliliters of peripheral blood were drawn preoperatively. This clonotype was found many times. Its antigen remains unidentified. The germline gene is not matched at one end of the junction; a read error may be the cause. Germline CDR1 reads MNHNS; CDR2 reads SASEGT. The CDR3 covers 12 residues. Findings and limits, study-wide: It was tumor-adjacent and tumor-blood pairs that overlapped less than tumor region pairs did.

The sample comprised peripheral blood. The source of this sequence is a man aged 35 to 55 with primary liver carcinoma and hepatitis B virus infection. The chain links TRBV6-1 to TRBJ2-1; D gene uncertain. The DNA of the CDR3 is TGTGCCAGCACTGAAATTGGCAATGAGCAGTTCTTC. It codes for CASTEIGNEQFF.